One and the same sample provided the 27 T cell receptor beta chains below, sequenced in a study of cytomegalovirus exposure and HLA in healthy donors. In the PCR, 60 Vbeta and 13 Jbeta primers were used. Sequenced by immunoSEQ multiplex PCR; TCRdb stores in-frame clones only, minus some. Altogether some 170,000 clones are present, approximately 70% being singletons, with the ten largest covering 2% to 3%. Sequenced input: PBMCs. The receptors here all came from a human donor in good health.

J is TRBJ2-7 and V is TRBV7-2; D gene uncertain. CDR3 length: 15 residues. Trimming removed 5 bases at V and 2 bases at J, with 16 bases between. Germline assignment: CDR1 SGHTA and CDR2 FQGNSA. CDR3 in amino acids: CASSPTAQNAYEQYF. CDR3 in DNA: TGTGCCAGCAGCCCAACCGCACAAAACGCCTACGAGCAGTACTTC.

This sequence joins TRBV9 and TRBJ1-1; TRBD1 agrees at 7 bases. Germline V gives CDR1 SGDLS, CDR2 YYNGEE. The J segment lost 2 bases and the V segment lost 4 bases, leaving 11 bases of the junction unmatched. The CDR3 runs to 16 residues. CDR3 amino acids: CASSPPRDRINTEAFF. CDR3 nucleotides: TGTGCCAGCAGCCCCCCGAGGGACAGAATAAACACTGAAGCTTTCTTT.

This sequence joins TRBV4-1 and TRBJ1-2; TRBD1 matches 7 bases. The CDR3 sequence is 13 residues long. Germline loops: CDR1 MGHRA, CDR2 YSYEKL. The J segment lost 8 bases and the V segment lost 6 bases, leaving 9 bases of the junction unmatched. CDR3 bases: TGCGCCAGCAGTACCACAGGGGAACGGGGCTACACCTTC. As protein: CASSTTGERGYTF.

The V gene is TRBV7-2, the J gene TRBJ1-4; 8 nucleotides agree with TRBD1. Germline V CDR1 and CDR2: SGHTA, FQGNSA. The CDR3 sequence is 14 residues long. V was pared by 5 bases and J by 5 bases, with 4 bases of the junction left unmatched. The CDR3 region is CASSGTGTNEKLFF. In DNA, the CDR3 is TGTGCCAGCAGCGGGACAGGCACAAATGAAAAACTGTTTTTT. Looking up the rest from reference TRBV7-2 and TRBJ1-4 gives the full variable domain: GAGVSQSPSNKVTEKGKDVELRCDPISGHTALYWYRQSLGQGLEFLIYFQGNSAPDKSGLPSDRFSAERTGGSVSTLTIQRTQQEDSAVYLCASSGTGTNEKLFFGSGTQLSVL.

V gene TRBV19 combines with J gene TRBJ2-1, with D perhaps TRBD2 (5 bases). CDR1 and CDR2 (germline): LNHDA, SQIVND (reference sequence). This CDR3 is 13 amino acids long. Trimming removed 1 base from V and 7 bases from J, with 8 bases in between. The CDR3 protein is CASSIGRGNEQFF. CDR3 sequence (DNA): TGTGCCAGTAGTATAGGTCGAGGGAATGAGCAGTTCTTC.

This clone was seen a few times. The gene calls are TRBV5-6 and TRBJ2-3; no firm D call. Trimming removed 4 bases from V and 0 bases from J, with 3 bases in between. This CDR3 has 12 amino acids. Germline CDR1 SGHDT, CDR2 YYEEEE. Written as DNA, the CDR3 is TGTGCCAGCAGCCTGAGCACAGATACGCAGTATTTT. The encoded protein is CASSLSTDTQYF.

Only a few counts were recorded for this clone. The V and J genes are TRBV6-6 and TRBJ1-6; TRBD1 is a possible D gene (6 bases). The V gene lost 2 bases and the J gene lost 7 bases, with 9 bases spanning the gap. Germline CDR1 reads MNHNY; CDR2 reads SVGAGI (reference sequence). CDR3 length: 14 residues. The CDR3 here is CASSYQGQNSPLHF. The DNA of the CDR3 is TGTGCCAGCAGTTACCAGGGACAAAATTCACCCCTCCACTTT.

This clone was seen only a few times. The chain uses TRBV5-4 and TRBJ1-6; no clear D. CDR1 SGHNT and CDR2 YYREEE come from the germline V gene (reference sequence). This CDR3 is 13 amino acids long. V lost 0 bases, J lost 10 bases, and 8 bases lay in between. As DNA, the CDR3 is TGTGCCAGCAGCTTGGGCAGGAGGTCACCCCTCCACTTT. This translates into CASSLGRRSPLHF.

The chain uses TRBV19 and TRBJ1-1; D remains unclear. The CDR3 totals 14 residues. Trimming stripped 3 bases from V and 1 base from J, with 9 bases between. Germline V CDR1 and CDR2: LNHDA, SQIVND (reference sequence). The CDR3 protein is CASSIGGENTEAFF. CDR3 nucleotides: TGTGCCAGTAGTATTGGCGGGGAGAACACTGAAGCTTTCTTT.

This chain joins TRBV7-3 and TRBJ2-5, with TRBD1 matching over 7 bases. This CDR3 has 13 residues. V was pared by 5 bases and J by 2 bases, with 2 bases of the junction left unmatched. CDR1 is SGHTA, CDR2 FQGTGA, per germline. The CDR3 DNA follows: TGTGCCAGCAGCGGGACAGCACAAGAGACCCAGTACTTC. It specifies CASSGTAQETQYF.

CDR3 sequence (DNA): TGTGCCTGGACGAGACTAGCCGCGACGGGTGAGCAGTTCTTC. It is translated as CAWTRLAATGEQFF. The V gene is TRBV30, the J gene TRBJ2-1; 7 bases fit TRBD2. The CDR3 has 14 residues. The V and J ends lost 4 bases and 9 bases, in that order; junction bases with no gene match: 12. The germline V gene encodes CDR1 GTSNPN and CDR2 SVGIG (reference sequence).

This chain uses TRBV5-8 with TRBJ2-3; 11 bases align to TRBD2. Germline V gene lookup returns CDR1 SGHTS and CDR2 YDEGEE. The CDR3 extends over 15 amino acids. The junction had 4 bases not matched to a gene; V was cut back by 2 bases and J by 5 bases. The CDR3 sequence: CASSFLAGGIDTQYF. CDR3 in DNA: TGTGCCAGCAGCTTCTTAGCGGGGGGGATAGATACGCAGTATTTT.

The rearrangement joins TRBV18 to TRBJ1-1; maybe TRBD1 (5 bases). Germline loops: CDR1 KGHSH, CDR2 LQKENI. Trimming removed 3 bases from V and 2 bases from J, with 10 bases in between. CDR3 size: 14 residues. Here the CDR3 DNA reads TGTGCCAGCTCACCCGACAGTACTAACACTGAAGCTTTCTTT. Residues: CASSPDSTNTEAFF.

The chain is built from TRBV20-1 and TRBJ2-1; D is undetermined. Trimming stripped 2 bases from V and 6 bases from J, with 5 bases between. Per germline, CDR1 DFQATT and CDR2 SNEGSKA (reference sequence). This CDR3 comprises 11 residues. CDR3 in amino acids: CSARLSNEQFF. CDR3 nucleotides: TGCAGTGCTAGACTTAGCAATGAGCAGTTCTTC.

This clone has only one observation. The same CDR3 also results from other DNA sequences found in this sample. The gene calls are TRBV7-8 and TRBJ1-1; possible D gene TRBD1, 6 bases. CDR3 size: 14 residues. Germline V gene lookup returns CDR1 SGHVS and CDR2 FQNEAQ. V dropped 1 base and J dropped 5 bases, with 11 bases sitting between them. The CDR3 sequence is CASSLVGRGTEAFF. CDR3 in DNA: TGTGCCAGCAGCTTAGTGGGCAGGGGTACTGAAGCTTTCTTT.

This clone appeared a few times. The chain joins TRBV28 to TRBJ1-1, with 9 nucleotides matching TRBD1. The CDR3 runs 14 residues. Trimming took 8 bases from V and 7 from J; bases not matched to a gene: 11. In germline, CDR1 is MDHEN, CDR2 SYDVKM. CDR3 DNA sequence: TGTGCCAGCGAACTGACAGGGGGTTCTATTGAAGCTTTCTTT. Protein product: CASELTGGSIEAFF. Filled out from reference TRBV28 and TRBJ1-1, the complete variable domain reads DVKVTQSSRYLVKRTGEKVFLECVQDMDHENMFWYRQDPGLGLRLIYFSYDVKMKEKGDIPEGYSVSREKKERFSLILESASTNQTSMYLCASELTGGSIEAFFGQGTRLTVV.

This rearrangement joins TRBV27 to TRBJ1-5, with D maybe TRBD1 (6 bases). Looked up from germline, CDR1 is MNHEY and CDR2 is SMNVEV (reference sequence). Trimming removed 1 base from V and 2 bases from J, with 9 bases in between. The CDR3 totals 15 residues. This CDR3 is CASSLFAGGNQPQHF. The CDR3 coding sequence is TGTGCCAGCAGTTTATTTGCAGGGGGCAATCAGCCCCAGCATTTT.

V and J are TRBV28 and TRBJ1-2; possibly TRBD1 for D (6 bases). The germline V gene encodes CDR1 MDHEN and CDR2 SYDVKM. The length of the CDR3 is 13 residues. The V and J ends lost 5 bases and 4 bases respectively, with 11 bases between them. Written as DNA, the CDR3 is TGTGCCAGCAGTACCCACAGGGTCTATGGCTACACCTTC. Translated, it gives CASSTHRVYGYTF.

V is TRBV27 and J is TRBJ2-1; possibly TRBD1 for D (5 bases). Germline V gene sequence: CDR1 MNHEY, CDR2 SMNVEV (reference sequence). The CDR3 is 15 residues long. V was clipped by 6 bases and J by 0 bases, with 12 bases between them. The CDR3 nucleotides read TGTGCCAGCAGGTCAGGGCTCACCTCCTACAATGAGCAGTTCTTC. Translating it yields CASRSGLTSYNEQFF.

The chain combines TRBV5-8 with TRBJ2-2; unclear D gene. CDR1 and CDR2 (germline): SGHTS, YDEGEE. The CDR3 covers 14 residues. With 3 bases removed from V and 6 bases from J, the gap between germline ends came to 12 bases. For the CDR3, the DNA is TGTGCCAGCAGCTCCTACGCGGTCGCCGGGGAGCTGTTTTTT. Its translation: CASSSYAVAGELFF.

V and J are TRBV19 and TRBJ1-4; 7 bases are a match to TRBD1. Germline values: CDR1 LNHDA, CDR2 SQIVND (reference sequence). There are 15 residues in the CDR3. V was pared by 5 bases and J by 5 bases, with 8 bases of the junction left unmatched. This CDR3 is CASSVHRDSNEKLFF. CDR3 DNA: TGTGCCAGTAGTGTACACCGGGACAGCAATGAAAAACTGTTTTTT.

This clone has more than one count but fewer than ten. The gene calls are TRBV7-3 and TRBJ2-3; TRBD2 agrees at 14 bases. Losses at the gene ends were 5 bases for V and 5 bases for J; bases not matched to a gene: 6. The germline V gene encodes CDR1 SGHTA and CDR2 FQGTGA. This CDR3 is 16 amino acids long. DNA for the CDR3: TGTGCCAGCAGCCGAGAGGGGACTAGCGGGGGAGATACGCAGTATTTT. Residues: CASSREGTSGGDTQYF.

This clone was detected only a few times. This rearrangement joins TRBV4-3 to TRBJ1-4, with D unresolved. Germline lookup yields CDR1 LGHNA and CDR2 YSLEER. V lost 0 bases and J 4 bases, leaving 9 bases between the germline ends. This CDR3 region has 15 residues. Here the CDR3 reads CASSQDRAVNEKLFF. CDR3 bases: TGCGCCAGCAGCCAAGATAGAGCGGTTAATGAAAAACTGTTTTTT.

This sequence joins TRBV5-1 and TRBJ2-7; perhaps TRBD1 as D (5 bases). Deletions cut 5 bases from V and 3 bases from J, with 9 bases between. The germline V gene encodes CDR1 SGHRS and CDR2 YFSETQ. This CDR3 is 12 amino acids long. CDR3 DNA: TGCGCCAGCAGACTCGACAGCTACGAGCAGTACTTC. As protein: CASRLDSYEQYF. The whole variable domain, remainder taken from reference TRBV5-1 and TRBJ2-7, is KAGVTQTPRYLIKTRGQQVTLSCSPISGHRSVSWYQQTPGQGLQFLFEYFSETQRNKGNFPGRFSGRQFSNSRSEMNVSTLELGDSALYLCASRLDSYEQYFGPGTRLTVT.

J is TRBJ2-4 and V is TRBV19, with 8 nucleotides matching TRBD1. The CDR3 spans 16 residues. The ends lost 5 bases at V and 2 bases at J; junction bases unmatched: 8. Germline V CDR1 and CDR2: LNHDA, SQIVND (reference sequence). CDR3: CASSVWQGATKNIQYF. DNA for the CDR3: TGTGCCAGTAGTGTTTGGCAGGGGGCGACCAAAAACATTCAGTACTTC.

This sequence joins TRBV11-2 and TRBJ1-1; a possible D gene is TRBD1 (5 bases). The V and J ends lost 1 base and 7 bases respectively, with 7 bases between them. This CDR3 has 12 amino acids. Germline loops: CDR1 SGHAT, CDR2 FQNNGV. CDR3: CASSLGGDEAFF. CDR3 DNA: TGTGCCAGCAGCTTAGGGGGGGATGAAGCTTTCTTT.

The chain has TRBV27 and TRBJ2-7; TRBD1 aligns across 10 bases. Trimming at V came to 3 bases and at J to 5 bases, leaving 10 bases not matched to a gene. Germline CDR1 is MNHEY and CDR2 is SMNVEV (reference sequence). The CDR3 has 16 amino acids. CDR3 sequence: CASSFLGTGELDEQYF. DNA of the CDR3: TGTGCCAGCAGTTTTCTCGGGACAGGGGAACTTGACGAGCAGTACTTC.